This TCR beta chain was found in a study of PD-L1 blockade in urothelial cancer. Locally advanced or metastatic urothelial carcinoma was present in patients. This CDR3 comprises 15 residues. Germline CDR1 reads MDHEN; CDR2 reads SYDVKM. J gave up 9 bases and V 3 bases, and 8 bases lay outside the gene matches. Only in-frame clones appear in the TCRdb table, and some are missing; sequencing was by immunoSEQ multiplex PCR. The sample lists 70,000 to 75,000 clones, less than 90% seen once, with roughly 3.2% in the top ten. This TCR was recovered from a man aged 55 to 70 with urothelial cancer. This sequence joins TRBV28 and TRBJ2-1; 10 bases are shared with TRBD2. The sequenced sample was PBMCs, obtained around atezolizumab (anti-PD-L1) treatment. This CDR3 is CASSLASGSRSEQFF. The DNA of the CDR3 is TGTGCCAGCAGTTTGGCTAGCGGGAGTCGGTCTGAGCAGTTCTTC.